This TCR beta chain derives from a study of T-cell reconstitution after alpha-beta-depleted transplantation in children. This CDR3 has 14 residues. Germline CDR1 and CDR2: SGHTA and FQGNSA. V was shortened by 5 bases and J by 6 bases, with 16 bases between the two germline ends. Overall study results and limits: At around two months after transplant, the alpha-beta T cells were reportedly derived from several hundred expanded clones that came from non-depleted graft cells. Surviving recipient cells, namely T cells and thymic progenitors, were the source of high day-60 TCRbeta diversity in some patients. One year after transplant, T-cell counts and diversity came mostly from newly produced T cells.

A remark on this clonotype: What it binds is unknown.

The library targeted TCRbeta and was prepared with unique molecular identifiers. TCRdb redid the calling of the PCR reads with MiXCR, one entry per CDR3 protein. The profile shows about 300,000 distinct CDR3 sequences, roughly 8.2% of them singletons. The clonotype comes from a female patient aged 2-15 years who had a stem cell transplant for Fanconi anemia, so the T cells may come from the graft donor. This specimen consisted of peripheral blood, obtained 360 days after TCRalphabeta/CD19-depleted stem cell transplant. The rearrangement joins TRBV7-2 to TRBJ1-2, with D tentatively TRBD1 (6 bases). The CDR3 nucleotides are TGTGCCAGCAGCCTCGCCAGGGGCTCTAATGGCTACACCTTC. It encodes CASSLARGSNGYTF.